These 18 T cell receptor beta chains share one sample of origin, sequenced in a study of identical twins. TCRdb independently ran MiXCR on the 5' RACE reads; one entry per CDR3 protein. Among about 700,000 distinct CDR3 sequences listed, 5.5% to 6.5% were seen once. The sequencing input was naive T cells sorted from blood. The receptors originated from a man younger than 35 in good health.

This clonotype occurred many times. The CDR3 DNA follows: TGTGCCACCAGGTCCCGCACAGATACGCAGTATTTT. Its protein product is CATRSRTDTQYF. The V and J genes are TRBV24-1 and TRBJ2-3; D unresolved. This CDR3 comprises 12 residues. Germline V gives CDR1 KGHDR, CDR2 SFDVKD. V dropped 7 bases and J dropped 1 base, with 5 bases sitting between them.

This clonotype was counted between two and nine times. The V call is TRBV10-3, the J call TRBJ2-5; 10 bases agree with TRBD2. CDR3 length equals 13 residues. Germline V gene data show CDR1 as ENHRY and CDR2 as SYGVKD. V was pared by 9 bases and J by 2 bases, with 3 bases of the junction left unmatched. In DNA form, the CDR3 reads TGTGCCATATGGACTAGCGGACAAGAGACCCAGTACTTC. Translated, it gives CAIWTSGQETQYF.

There are many counts of this clonotype. The rearrangement links TRBV7-8 to TRBJ2-3, with TRBD2 matching over 9 bases. The CDR3 has 15 residues. Trimming removed 5 bases from V and 4 bases from J; junction bases left unmatched: 7. The germline V gene encodes CDR1 SGHVS and CDR2 FQNEAQ. In DNA form, the CDR3 reads TGTGCCAGCAGCCGTAGCGGGAGTGGCTCAGATACGCAGTATTTT. It translates to CASSRSGSGSDTQYF.

This clonotype showed up just a few times. The chain couples TRBV12-3 or TRBV12-4 to TRBJ1-5; D gene ambiguous. Trimming shortened V by 0 bases and J by 2 bases, and 14 bases separated the two germline ends. The CDR3 is made up of 17 amino acids. The CDR3 reads CASSLATGLGGNQPQHF. CDR3 DNA sequence: TGTGCCAGCAGTTTAGCAACTGGGCTGGGCGGCAATCAGCCCCAGCATTTT.

This clonotype was detected ten times or more. This sequence joins TRBV12-3 or TRBV12-4 and TRBJ2-5, with 8 bases lining up with TRBD2. The V segment lost 6 bases and the J segment 3 bases; nucleotides outside the gene matches: 15. The CDR3 contains 17 residues. CDR3 DNA: TGTGCCAGCAGCCCGATGACTGGCGGGAGGCCCGAAGAGACCCAGTACTTC. This sequence encodes CASSPMTGGRPEETQYF.

The CDR3 DNA reads as TGTGCCAGCAGCTTAGGGACAGACTACAATGAGCAGTTCTTC. Protein: CASSLGTDYNEQFF. The chain recombines TRBV7-6 with TRBJ2-1; TRBD1 might be the D (6 bases). Germline values: CDR1 SGHVS, CDR2 FNYEAQ. Trimming pared 1 base from V and 3 bases from J, leaving 7 bases between. CDR3 length: 14 residues.

Comments on this clonotype: Just one base apart from a much larger clone, this may be a read error. The rearrangement joins TRBV4-3 to TRBJ2-7; tentative D call: TRBD1 (7 bases). The V end was cut by 4 bases, the J end by 7 bases, with 17 bases between. The CDR3 spans 14 residues. In germline, CDR1 is LGHNA, CDR2 YSLEER. CDR3 in amino acids: CASSLVGGQNEQYF. The CDR3 DNA is TGCGCCAGCAGCCTAGTGGGGGGACAGAATGAGCAGTACTTC.

This clonotype was detected many times. The chain has TRBV29-1 and TRBJ2-2; 7 nucleotides agree with TRBD2. The trim removed 7 bases at V and 3 bases at J, leaving 8 bases unmatched. This CDR3 contains 14 residues. CDR1 SQVTM and CDR2 ANQGSEA come from the germline V gene. CDR3: CSAARLADTGELFF. The CDR3 bases are TGCAGCGCTGCTCGTCTAGCGGACACCGGGGAGCTGTTTTTT.

In this sample, this clonotype turned up many times. J is TRBJ1-6 and V is TRBV20-1, with 9 nucleotides matching TRBD1. From germline, CDR1 is DFQATT and CDR2 SNEGSKA (reference sequence). This CDR3 has 15 residues. The CDR3 DNA is TGCGGGGGGTGGGACAGGGTGTCCTATAATTCACCCCTCCACTTT. It codes for CGGWDRVSYNSPLHF.

This clonotype was picked up many times. V gene TRBV12-3 or TRBV12-4 combines with J gene TRBJ2-5; 8 bases match TRBD2. J gave up 4 bases and V 2 bases, and 6 bases lay outside the gene matches. This CDR3 has 15 residues. The CDR3 loop reads CASSLSAGGRETQYF. In DNA, the CDR3 is TGTGCCAGCAGTTTATCGGCGGGGGGACGAGAGACCCAGTACTTC.

This clonotype has just a few counts. This chain's CDR3 is CASTPLGTALNTEAFF. As DNA, the CDR3 is TGTGCCAGCACCCCACTTGGGACAGCCCTGAACACTGAAGCTTTCTTT. The V gene is TRBV3-1, the J gene TRBJ1-1; 7 bases align to TRBD1. Germline assignment: CDR1 LGHDT and CDR2 YNNKEL (reference sequence). There are 16 residues in the CDR3. With 7 bases clipped from V and 0 bases from J, the junction kept 11 bases outside the gene matches.

This clonotype was detected ten times or more. The rearrangement uses TRBV6-2 or TRBV6-3 and TRBJ1-2; 7 nucleotides match TRBD1. V was pared by 0 bases and J by 3 bases, with 7 bases of the junction left unmatched. The CDR3 runs 16 residues. Germline V lookup: CDR1 MNHEY, CDR2 SVGEGT. As DNA, the CDR3 is TGTGCCAGCAGTTACTCGTCGACAGGGCTCCACTATGGCTACACCTTC. Protein product: CASSYSSTGLHYGYTF.

This clonotype showed up many times. The junction departs from the called germline gene at one end, perhaps through a read error. The chain carries TRBV9 and TRBJ2-5; the match to TRBD2 covers 8 bases. Germline V lookup: CDR1 SGDLS, CDR2 YYNGEE. The CDR3 sequence is 15 residues long. The CDR3: CASSEGTSNRESQYF. The DNA of the CDR3 is TGTGCCAGCAGCGAAGGGACTAGTAATAGAGAGTCCCAGTACTTC.

This clonotype was seen many times. The gene calls are TRBV7-8 and TRBJ2-1; perhaps TRBD2 as D (6 bases). V was shortened by 2 bases and J by 14 bases, with 10 bases between the two germline ends. CDR1 is SGHVS and CDR2 is FQNEAQ in the germline V gene. This CDR3 has 11 amino acids. CDR3 amino acids: CASSLTGVEFF. CDR3 nucleotides: TGTGCCAGCAGCTTAACGGGGGTTGAGTTCTTC.

For this clonotype: A read error may explain this, as a much larger clone is one base away. The V call is TRBV28, the J call TRBJ1-2, with TRBD1 identical over 7 bases. The CDR3 covers 17 residues. Germline V CDR1 and CDR2: MDHEN, SYDVKM. The CDR3 spells CASSSYRGSGVNFGYTF. CDR3 DNA: TGTGCCAGCAGTAGTTACAGGGGCTCCGGGGTCAACTTTGGCTACACCTTC.

The rearrangement joins TRBV29-1 to TRBJ2-5, with 11 bases that match TRBD1. The length of the CDR3 is 15 residues. Germline V CDR1 and CDR2: SQVTM, ANQGSEA. The ends lost 6 bases at V and 5 bases at J; junction bases unmatched: 11. The DNA of the CDR3 is TGCAGCGTCGATGATACCGGGACAGGGGGGGAGACCCAGTACTTC. It encodes CSVDDTGTGGETQYF.

This clonotype was counted a few times. The chain uses TRBV13 and TRBJ2-3; 10 bases are a match to TRBD2. The CDR3 length is 12 residues. Germline V gene data show CDR1 as PRHDT and CDR2 as FYEKMQ (reference sequence). The V and J ends lost 5 bases and 14 bases, in that order; junction bases with no gene match: 7. This CDR3 is CASSQPSGSSYF. The CDR3 DNA sequence: TGTGCCAGCAGCCAGCCTAGCGGGAGTTCGTATTTT. The full variable domain, with the rest looked up from reference TRBV13 and TRBJ2-3, is AAGVIQSPRHLIKEKRETATLKCYPIPRHDTVYWYQQGPGQDPQFLISFYEKMQSDKGSIPDRFSAQQFSDYHSELNMSSLELGDSALYFCASSQPSGSSYFGPGTRLTVL.

This clonotype appeared many times. J is TRBJ2-7 and V is TRBV6-5; 10 nucleotides align to TRBD1. The germline V gene encodes CDR1 MNHEY and CDR2 SVGAGI. Trimming removed 0 bases from V and 5 bases from J; junction bases left unmatched: 4. This CDR3 comprises 15 residues. Written as DNA, the CDR3 is TGTGCCAGCAGTTACTCCGGGACAGGGGCGGACGAGCAGTACTTC. Protein: CASSYSGTGADEQYF.